These 24 T cell receptor beta chains came from one sample sequenced in a study of blood T cell repertoires in COVID-19. Here immunoSEQ multiplex PCR was the method, and the copy in TCRdb shows in-frame clones only, minus some. The sample yields over 130,000 clones, 70% to 90% seen once. Sequenced: peripheral blood. Receptors were obtained from a man aged 50-59 years with acute or convalescent COVID-19.

V and J are TRBV2 and TRBJ1-2, with 7 bases aligning to TRBD1. Losses at the gene ends were 4 bases for V and 2 bases for J; bases not matched to a gene: 4. The CDR3 covers 14 residues. Looked up from germline, CDR1 is SNHLY and CDR2 is FYNNEI. The CDR3 spells CASSGTGVNYGYTF. DNA of the CDR3: TGTGCCAGCAGTGGCACAGGGGTCAACTATGGCTACACCTTC.

The rearrangement joins TRBV27 to TRBJ2-1; TRBD2 might be the D (5 bases). Trimming took 7 bases from V and 7 from J, leaving 14 bases between them. The CDR3 is 13 residues long. Per germline, CDR1 MNHEY and CDR2 SMNVEV (reference sequence). The CDR3 is CASTAVFGNEQFF. Here the CDR3 DNA reads TGTGCCAGCACAGCGGTCTTTGGGAATGAGCAGTTCTTC.

The chain recombines TRBV7-9 with TRBJ2-1, with TRBD2 as a possible D gene (5 bases). The CDR3 has 15 amino acids. The V gene's germline CDR1 is SEHNR and CDR2 FQNEAQ (reference sequence). Deletions cut 4 bases from V and 5 bases from J, with 15 bases between. The CDR3 nucleotides read TGTGCCAGCAGCTCTCCTTCGGGGTCCCACAATGAGCAGTTCTTC. Translating gives CASSSPSGSHNEQFF.

CDR3 DNA sequence: TGTGCCAGCAGCCACTGTAGACAGGGAGCCTCCTACGAGCAGTACTTC. Translating gives CASSHCRQGASYEQYF. The chain combines TRBV14 with TRBJ2-7; 7 bases match TRBD1. The CDR3 is 16 residues long. Germline loops: CDR1 SGHDN, CDR2 FVKESK. V was pared by 3 bases and J by 0 bases, with 8 bases of the junction left unmatched.

This rearrangement joins TRBV9 to TRBJ1-4; the match to TRBD1 covers 7 bases. Per germline, CDR1 SGDLS and CDR2 YYNGEE. V was clipped by 3 bases and J by 4 bases; unmatched bases: 9. This CDR3 comprises 16 residues. The CDR3, as DNA: TGTGCCAGCAGCGAAAGATCCGGGACAGTTAATGAAAAACTGTTTTTT. It yields the protein CASSERSGTVNEKLFF. Full variable domain (rest looked up from reference TRBV9 and TRBJ1-4): DSGVTQTPKHLITATGQRVTLRCSPRSGDLSVYWYQQSLDQGLQFLIQYYNGEERAKGNILERFSAQQFPDLHSELNLSSLELGDSALYFCASSERSGTVNEKLFFGSGTQLSVL.

This sequence joins TRBV27 and TRBJ1-4; 7 nucleotides align to TRBD1. The CDR3 contains 11 residues. Germline assignment: CDR1 MNHEY and CDR2 SMNVEV (reference sequence). The CDR3 nucleotides are TGTGCGACAGGGAAAAATGAAAAACTGTTTTTT. It translates to CATGKNEKLFF.

This chain links TRBV5-1 with TRBJ2-4; a weak D match, TRBD2 (5 bases). The length of the CDR3 is 16 residues. V was trimmed by 0 bases and J by 0 bases, leaving 10 bases between them. Germline V CDR1 and CDR2: SGHRS, YFSETQ. CDR3 coding DNA: TGCGCCAGCAGCTTGGGAAGGACTCTAGCCAAAAACATTCAGTACTTC. Its translation is CASSLGRTLAKNIQYF.

The chain has TRBV30 and TRBJ2-7, with TRBD1 identical over 7 bases. Germline CDR1 GTSNPN, CDR2 SVGIG (reference sequence). The CDR3 has 13 amino acids. Trimming cost V 4 bases and J 5 bases; bases outside gene matches: 8. The CDR3 loop is CAWNRGFRDEQYF. CDR3 coding DNA: TGTGCCTGGAACAGGGGTTTTAGGGACGAGCAGTACTTC.

This sequence joins TRBV5-5 and TRBJ2-2; D is unclear. Germline loops: CDR1 SGHKS, CDR2 YYEKEE (reference sequence). Trimming shortened V by 1 base and J by 4 bases, and 5 bases separated the two germline ends. The CDR3 has 13 amino acids. The CDR3 sequence is CASSLTGTGELFF. As DNA, the CDR3 is TGTGCCAGCAGCTTGACGGGCACCGGGGAGCTGTTTTTT.

The chain uses TRBV11-2 and TRBJ2-5; TRBD1 might be the D (6 bases). The germline V and J ends were trimmed by 1 base and 3 bases, with 9 bases remaining between them. The length of the CDR3 is 14 residues. Germline CDR1 and CDR2: SGHAT and FQNNGV. CDR3: CASSLASGEETQYF. Written as DNA, the CDR3 is TGTGCCAGCAGCTTAGCGTCAGGGGAAGAGACCCAGTACTTC.

A single count supports this clone. The chain carries TRBV15 and TRBJ2-1, with D possibly TRBD2 on 6 matching bases. The CDR3 spans 15 residues. V was cut by 2 bases and J by 0 bases, with 8 bases left in between. CDR1 is LNHNV, CDR2 YYDKDF, per germline (reference sequence). DNA of the CDR3: TGTGCCACCAGCAGACAGCGGGCCTCCTACAATGAGCAGTTCTTC. Its translation: CATSRQRASYNEQFF.

This CDR3 is CAISEAVGTGRETQYF. The DNA of the CDR3 is TGTGCCATCAGTGAAGCCGTTGGGACAGGCCGGGAGACCCAGTACTTC. V and J are TRBV10-3 and TRBJ2-5; TRBD1 matches 8 bases. The V and J ends lost 3 bases and 5 bases, in that order; junction bases with no gene match: 11. Per the germline V gene, CDR1 is ENHRY and CDR2 is SYGVKD. The CDR3 consists of 16 residues.

This chain uses TRBV6-2 or TRBV6-3 with TRBJ2-7; 7 positions agree with TRBD1. Germline V gene data show CDR1 as MNHEY and CDR2 as SVGEGT. V trimming: 2 bases; J trimming: 4 bases; junction bases outside the gene matches: 5. The CDR3 extends over 14 amino acids. CDR3 coding DNA: TGTGCCAGCAGTTACGGGACAGAATCATACGAGCAGTACTTC. Amino acids: CASSYGTESYEQYF.

This clone was detected once. This chain uses TRBV3-1 (or the pseudogene TRBV3-2) with TRBJ1-5, with D possibly matching TRBD1 (5 bases). Germline values: CDR1 LGHDT, CDR2 YNNKEL (reference sequence). This CDR3 has 16 amino acids. Trimming pared 1 base from V and 4 bases from J, leaving 14 bases between. The CDR3 DNA is TGTGCCAGCAGCCAAGCCGGGGGACGGACGAATCAGCCCCAGCATTTT. It codes for CASSQAGGRTNQPQHF.

In DNA, the CDR3 is TGCGCCAGCTCACAGGGGTCCAAAAACATTCAGTACTTC. Its protein product is CASSQGSKNIQYF. The gene calls are TRBV5-1 and TRBJ2-4, with 7 bases matching TRBD1. Germline V gene lookup returns CDR1 SGHRS and CDR2 YFSETQ. The V segment lost 7 bases and the J segment 2 bases; nucleotides outside the gene matches: 3. The CDR3 covers 13 residues.

The chain couples TRBV7-9 to TRBJ2-5, with D unclear. V was cut by 5 bases and J by 7 bases, with 8 bases left in between. Germline values: CDR1 SEHNR, CDR2 FQNEAQ (reference sequence). This CDR3 comprises 11 residues. The chain's CDR3 is CASSRGGTQYF. The CDR3, as DNA: TGTGCCAGCAGCCGAGGCGGGACCCAGTACTTC.

The rearrangement links TRBV9 to TRBJ2-4; D uncertain. V shed 3 bases and J shed 5 bases, with 9 bases lying between them. The CDR3 spans 13 residues. The germline V gene encodes CDR1 SGDLS and CDR2 YYNGEE. For the CDR3, the DNA is TGTGCCAGCAGCGGTACACCACAAAACATTCAGTACTTC. Translated: CASSGTPQNIQYF.

The chain couples TRBV24-1 to TRBJ2-1, with 8 bases matching TRBD2. V gave up 0 bases and J gave up 8 bases; unmatched junction bases: 5. The germline V gene has CDR1 KGHDR and CDR2 SFDVKD. The length of the CDR3 is 15 residues. The CDR3 is CATSDLASGSDEQFF. CDR3 nucleotides: TGTGCCACCAGTGATTTGGCGAGCGGGAGTGATGAGCAGTTCTTC.

The chain combines TRBV2 with TRBJ1-2, with D possibly being TRBD1 (6 bases). The CDR3 length is 12 residues. Germline V gene sequence: CDR1 SNHLY, CDR2 FYNNEI. Deletions cut 9 bases from V and 3 bases from J, with 11 bases between. In DNA form, the CDR3 reads TGTGCCAGTACAGGGTTGGACTATGGCTACACCTTC. This codes for CASTGLDYGYTF.

J is TRBJ2-1 and V is TRBV7-3, with a weak D call TRBD2 (6 bases). CDR3 length equals 16 residues. The germline V gene encodes CDR1 SGHTA and CDR2 FQGTGA. The V gene lost 5 bases and the J gene lost 3 bases, with 17 bases spanning the gap. The CDR3 DNA reads TGTGCCAGCAGCCTAGGGACTCCGGTGGTCTACAATGAGCAGTTCTTC. It specifies CASSLGTPVVYNEQFF.

The chain uses TRBV29-1 and TRBJ2-3, with a weak D call TRBD1 (5 bases). This CDR3 is 13 amino acids long. Trimming left V 3 bases short and J 5 bases short, with 12 bases between. CDR1 SQVTM and CDR2 ANQGSEA come from the germline V gene. CDR3: CSVELGRVDTQYF. The CDR3 nucleotides are TGCAGCGTTGAGCTGGGGCGAGTAGATACGCAGTATTTT.

Written as DNA, the CDR3 is TGTGCCAGTAGTATTCTCAGGGGGCAAAGCAATCAGCCCCAGCATTTT. As protein: CASSILRGQSNQPQHF. The V and J genes are TRBV19 and TRBJ1-5; TRBD1 matches 8 bases. CDR1 and CDR2 from the germline V gene are LNHDA and SQIVND (reference sequence). CDR3 length equals 16 residues. V was clipped by 3 bases and J by 1 base; unmatched bases: 5.

The chain employs TRBV27 and TRBJ2-7; the match to TRBD2 covers 8 bases. V lost 6 bases, J lost 3 bases, and 7 bases stayed unmatched. Germline loops: CDR1 MNHEY, CDR2 SMNVEV (reference sequence). The CDR3 has 14 amino acids. In DNA form, the CDR3 reads TGTGCCAGCAGCCTGGGACTAGGGGTCTACGAGCAGTACTTC. It translates to CASSLGLGVYEQYF.

This clone was found a few times. V usage is TRBV27 and J usage is TRBJ2-7; 8 bases are shared with TRBD2. CDR3 size: 15 residues. The germline gives CDR1 MNHEY, CDR2 SMNVEV (reference sequence). Germline trimming cut 6 bases from V and 0 bases from J; bases unmatched to any gene: 7. This chain's CDR3 is CASRLAGRSSYEQYF. As DNA, the CDR3 is TGTGCCAGCAGATTAGCGGGGAGGAGCTCCTACGAGCAGTACTTC.